What follows are 18 T cell receptor beta chains derived from one specimen sequenced in a study of T cells in Graves' hyperthyroidism and ophthalmopathy. TCR beta CDR3 regions were amplified from RNA. Initially, a first-round RT-PCR of the TCR CDR3 employed the HTBI primer set. TCRdb reprocessed the multiplex PCR reads via MiXCR and lists one record per CDR3 protein. This table has approximately 640,000 distinct CDR3 sequences, about 18% appearing once. Sequencing used blood. Source of these receptors: a man aged 45 to 65 with Graves' hyperthyroidism.

The chain is built from TRBV5-6 and TRBJ2-5; D is unresolved. Trimming cost V 3 bases and J 5 bases, with 11 bases left between them. In germline, CDR1 is SGHDT, CDR2 YYEEEE. The CDR3 sequence is 13 residues long. The CDR3 DNA follows: TGTGCCAGCAGCTACAAAGTAGTGGAGACCCAGTACTTC. It specifies CASSYKVVETQYF.

This clonotype was seen repeatedly, ten times or more. The rearrangement joins TRBV28 to TRBJ2-2; TRBD1 aligns across 7 bases. This CDR3 is 14 amino acids long. Losses at the gene ends were 2 bases for V and 3 bases for J; bases not matched to a gene: 0. CDR1 is MDHEN and CDR2 is SYDVKM in the germline V gene. The CDR3 DNA follows: TGTGCCAGCAGTTTACAGGGGGACACCGGGGAGCTGTTTTTT. Translated: CASSLQGDTGELFF.

In this sample, this clonotype turned up a few times. This chain connects TRBV7-9 to TRBJ2-1; 9 nucleotides agree with TRBD1. Unmatched junction bases numbered 5, after V lost 3 bases and J lost 8 bases. This CDR3 is 14 amino acids long. Germline V lookup: CDR1 SEHNR, CDR2 FQNEAQ (reference sequence). CDR3 nucleotide sequence: TGTGCCAGCAGCTTTGACAGGGGGTCGGATGAGCAGTTCTTC. Translating gives CASSFDRGSDEQFF.

The V call is TRBV27, the J call TRBJ2-7; 9 bases are shared with TRBD2. CDR1 MNHEY and CDR2 SMNVEV come from the germline V gene (reference sequence). After removal of 7 bases from V and 2 bases from J, the junction contained 3 bases not matched to a gene. There are 13 residues in the CDR3. The CDR3 nucleotides read TGTGCCAGCAACCCTAGCGGGGCCTACGAGCAGTACTTC. It translates to CASNPSGAYEQYF.

V and J are TRBV4-1 and TRBJ2-4; TRBD2 might be the D (5 bases). V lost 1 base and J lost 0, with 7 bases in between. This CDR3 has 15 amino acids. Germline V gene lookup returns CDR1 MGHRA and CDR2 YSYEKL. CDR3 protein: CASSQAAVAKNIQYF. The CDR3 DNA sequence: TGCGCCAGCAGCCAAGCAGCGGTAGCCAAAAACATTCAGTACTTC.

V gene TRBV4-2 combines with J gene TRBJ2-1; 9 nucleotides align to TRBD2. The CDR3 totals 16 residues. Germline CDR1 is LGHNA and CDR2 is YNFKEQ. After removal of 0 bases from V and 8 bases from J, the junction contained 8 bases not matched to a gene. The CDR3 DNA sequence: TGTGCCAGCAGCCAAGAACGGCGGGGGGGGTCGGATGAGCAGTTCTTC. It encodes CASSQERRGGSDEQFF.

This clonotype was counted ten times or more. The chain links TRBV29-1 to TRBJ2-1; 10 bases are shared with TRBD2. The germline gives CDR1 SQVTM, CDR2 ANQGSEA. With 6 bases clipped from V and 0 bases from J, the junction kept 2 bases outside the gene matches. The CDR3 length is 14 residues. CDR3 in DNA: TGCAGCGTAGCTAGCGGGAGCTCCTACAATGAGCAGTTCTTC. As protein: CSVASGSSYNEQFF.

The chain joins TRBV6-2 or TRBV6-3 to TRBJ2-2, with D possibly TRBD1 on 6 matching bases. CDR1 and CDR2 (germline): MNHEY, SVGEGT. Trimming took 7 bases from V and 0 from J, leaving 12 bases between them. The CDR3 has 15 amino acids. The chain's CDR3 is CASTADRPNTGELFF. Written as DNA, the CDR3 is TGTGCCAGCACCGCGGACAGACCGAACACCGGGGAGCTGTTTTTT.

A remark on this clonotype: Mismatch with germline at one junction end may stem from a read error. The V call is TRBV5-1, the J call TRBJ1-4; unclear D gene. Germline V gives CDR1 SGHRS, CDR2 YFSETQ. The CDR3 totals 14 residues. CDR3 sequence (DNA): TGCGCCAGCAGCTTGGACAAAGCAGGAGAAATACTGTTTTTT. Translating gives CASSLDKAGEILFF. Supplemented by reference TRBV5-1 and TRBJ1-4, the full variable domain reads KAGVTQTPRYLIKTRGQQVTLSCSPISGHRSVSWYQQTPGQGLQFLFEYFSETQRNKGNFPGRFSGRQFSNSRSEMNVSTLELGDSALYLCASSLDKAGEILFFGSGTQLSVL.

This clonotype was detected ten times or more. The V gene is TRBV11-2, the J gene TRBJ2-1; D is possibly TRBD1 (5 bases). Germline-derived CDR1 and CDR2 are SGHAT and FQNNGV. This CDR3 has 16 amino acids. The V end was cut by 1 base, the J end by 8 bases, with 18 bases between. As DNA, the CDR3 is TGTGCCAGCAGCTTAGTCTTTGTTGGGGCTGGTGATGAGCAGTTCTTC. This codes for CASSLVFVGAGDEQFF.

The CDR3 loop is CASSSILEGVEKLFF. The CDR3 nucleotides are TGTGCCAGCAGTTCAATCTTAGAGGGGGTTGAAAAACTGTTTTTT. V and J are TRBV27 and TRBJ1-4; possible D gene TRBD1, 6 bases. Trimming pared 4 bases from V and 7 bases from J, leaving 16 bases between. The germline gives CDR1 MNHEY, CDR2 SMNVEV (reference sequence). The CDR3 covers 15 residues.

J is TRBJ2-1 and V is TRBV4-1, with TRBD2 as a possible D gene (5 bases). The CDR3 is 13 amino acids. CDR1 is MGHRA, CDR2 YSYEKL, per germline. The V and J ends lost 3 bases and 8 bases respectively, with 11 bases between them. The chain's CDR3 is CASSQPPGYEQFF. DNA of the CDR3: TGCGCCAGCAGCCAGCCCCCGGGGTATGAGCAGTTCTTC.

This clonotype was observed at least ten times. The V and J genes are TRBV11-2 and TRBJ2-3; D possibly corresponds to TRBD2 (6 bases). The CDR3 has 14 residues. V was shortened by 8 bases and J by 1 base, with 13 bases between the two germline ends. Looked up from germline, CDR1 is SGHAT and CDR2 is FQNNGV. CDR3 loop: CASEASDGTDTQYF. The DNA of the CDR3 is TGTGCCAGCGAAGCTAGCGACGGCACAGATACGCAGTATTTT. Together with reference TRBV11-2 and TRBJ2-3, the CDR3 gives the full variable domain: EAGVAQSPRYKIIEKRQSVAFWCNPISGHATLYWYQQILGQGPKLLIQFQNNGVVDDSQLPKDRFSAERLKGVDSTLKIQPAKLEDSAVYLCASEASDGTDTQYFGPGTRLTVL.

The chain joins TRBV19 to TRBJ2-3, with D perhaps TRBD2 (6 bases). CDR3 length equals 14 residues. Trimming took 8 bases from V and 6 from J, leaving 18 bases between them. The germline V gene has CDR1 LNHDA and CDR2 SQIVND (reference sequence). As DNA, the CDR3 is TGTGCCAGTTGGGGTAGCGGACCCCTGGATACGCAGTATTTT. Translation gives CASWGSGPLDTQYF.

This clonotype appeared a few times. This sequence joins TRBV11-3 and TRBJ2-1, with 7 bases that match TRBD1. The germline V gene encodes CDR1 SGHNT and CDR2 YENEEA. V was pared by 5 bases and J by 2 bases, with 6 bases of the junction left unmatched. This CDR3 spans 15 amino acids. The chain's CDR3 is CASSATGSPYNEQFF. The CDR3 nucleotides are TGTGCCAGCAGCGCGACAGGGTCTCCCTACAATGAGCAGTTCTTC. Full variable domain (rest looked up from reference TRBV11-3 and TRBJ2-1): EAGVVQSPRYKIIEKKQPVAFWCNPISGHNTLYWYLQNLGQGPELLIRYENEEAVDDSQLPKDRFSAERLKGVDSTLKIQPAELGDSAVYLCASSATGSPYNEQFFGPGTRLTVL.

V gene TRBV27 combines with J gene TRBJ1-4; a weak D match, TRBD1 (5 bases). The V gene's germline CDR1 is MNHEY and CDR2 SMNVEV (reference sequence). The CDR3 extends over 18 amino acids. V was pared by 5 bases and J by 5 bases, with 24 bases between. This CDR3 reads CASSAFRGSLQLNEKLFF. DNA of the CDR3: TGTGCCAGCAGTGCCTTTAGGGGAAGCCTCCAACTGAATGAAAAACTGTTTTTT.

V gene TRBV29-1 combines with J gene TRBJ2-1; maybe TRBD2 (5 bases). Germline V gene lookup returns CDR1 SQVTM and CDR2 ANQGSEA. Trimming removed 6 bases at V and 8 bases at J, with 8 bases between. The CDR3 contains 10 residues. The CDR3, as DNA: TGCAGCGTGAGGGTCGATGAGCAGTTCTTC. This translates into CSVRVDEQFF.

The chain uses TRBV20-1 and TRBJ2-3; D is ambiguous. Germline CDR1 DFQATT, CDR2 SNEGSKA (reference sequence). Trimming left V 6 bases short and J 4 bases short, with 17 bases between. CDR3 length: 14 amino acids. DNA of the CDR3: TGCAGTGCCCCTCGTAGCCCCACCGCAGATACGCAGTATTTT. It specifies CSAPRSPTADTQYF.